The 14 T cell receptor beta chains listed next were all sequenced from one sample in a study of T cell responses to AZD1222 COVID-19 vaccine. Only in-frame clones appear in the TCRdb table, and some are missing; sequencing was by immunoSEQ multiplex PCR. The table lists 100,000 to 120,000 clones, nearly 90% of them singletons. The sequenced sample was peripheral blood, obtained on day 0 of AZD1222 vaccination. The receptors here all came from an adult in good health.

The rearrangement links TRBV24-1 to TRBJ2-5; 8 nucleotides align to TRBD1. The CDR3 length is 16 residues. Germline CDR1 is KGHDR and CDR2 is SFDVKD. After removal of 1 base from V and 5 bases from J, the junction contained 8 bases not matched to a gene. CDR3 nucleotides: TGTGCCACCAGTGATTTCAAGACAGGGGACTTGGAGACCCAGTACTTC. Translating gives CATSDFKTGDLETQYF.

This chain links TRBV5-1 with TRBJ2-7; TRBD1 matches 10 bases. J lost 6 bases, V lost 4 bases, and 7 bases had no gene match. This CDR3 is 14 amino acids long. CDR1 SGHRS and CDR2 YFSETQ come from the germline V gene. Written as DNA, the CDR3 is TGCGCCAGCAGCCCCGGGACAGGGGAACGCGAGCAGTACTTC. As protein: CASSPGTGEREQYF.

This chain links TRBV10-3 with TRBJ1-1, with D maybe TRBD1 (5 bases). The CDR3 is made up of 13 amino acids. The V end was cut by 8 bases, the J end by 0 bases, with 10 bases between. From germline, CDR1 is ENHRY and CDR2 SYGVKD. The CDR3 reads CAIQRDLNTEAFF. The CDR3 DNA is TGTGCCATCCAACGGGACTTGAACACTGAAGCTTTCTTT.

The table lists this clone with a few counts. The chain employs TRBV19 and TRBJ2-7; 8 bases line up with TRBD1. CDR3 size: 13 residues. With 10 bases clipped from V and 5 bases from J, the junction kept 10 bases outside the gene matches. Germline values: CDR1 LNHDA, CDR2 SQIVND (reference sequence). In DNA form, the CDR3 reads TGTGCCACTTCGGACAGGGTACGGAACGAGCAGTACTTC. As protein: CATSDRVRNEQYF.

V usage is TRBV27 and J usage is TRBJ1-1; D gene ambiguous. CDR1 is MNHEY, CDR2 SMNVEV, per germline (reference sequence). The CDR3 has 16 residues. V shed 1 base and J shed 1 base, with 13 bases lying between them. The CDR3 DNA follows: TGTGCCAGCAGTTTATACACAGAACGGGCGAACACTGAAGCTTTCTTT. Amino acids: CASSLYTERANTEAFF.

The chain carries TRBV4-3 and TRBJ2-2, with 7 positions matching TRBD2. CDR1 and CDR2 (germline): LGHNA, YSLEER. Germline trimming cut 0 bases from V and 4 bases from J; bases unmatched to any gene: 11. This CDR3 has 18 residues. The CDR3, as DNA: TGCGCCAGCAGCCAAGACCGGCTCGGGCTAGCGGCCACCGGGGAGCTGTTTTTT. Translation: CASSQDRLGLAATGELFF.

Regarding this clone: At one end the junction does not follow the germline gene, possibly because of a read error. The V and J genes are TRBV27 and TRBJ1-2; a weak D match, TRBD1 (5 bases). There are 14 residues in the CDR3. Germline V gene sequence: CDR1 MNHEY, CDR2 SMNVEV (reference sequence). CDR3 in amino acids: CASSISGRIYGYTF. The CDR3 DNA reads TGTGCCAGCAGTATATCGGGACGGATCTATGGCTACACCTTC.

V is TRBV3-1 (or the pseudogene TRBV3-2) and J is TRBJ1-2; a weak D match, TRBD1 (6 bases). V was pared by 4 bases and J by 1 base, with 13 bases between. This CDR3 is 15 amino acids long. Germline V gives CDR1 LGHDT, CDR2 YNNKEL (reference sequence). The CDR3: CASSLWTELNYGYTF. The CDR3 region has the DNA TGTGCCAGCAGCCTATGGACAGAGCTTAACTATGGCTACACCTTC.

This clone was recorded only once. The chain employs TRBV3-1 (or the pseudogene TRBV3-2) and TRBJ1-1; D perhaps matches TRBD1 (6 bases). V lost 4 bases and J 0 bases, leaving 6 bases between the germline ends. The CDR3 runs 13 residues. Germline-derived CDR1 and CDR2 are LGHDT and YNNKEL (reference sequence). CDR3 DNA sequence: TGTGCCAGCAGCCCAGGGGTGAACACTGAAGCTTTCTTT. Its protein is CASSPGVNTEAFF.

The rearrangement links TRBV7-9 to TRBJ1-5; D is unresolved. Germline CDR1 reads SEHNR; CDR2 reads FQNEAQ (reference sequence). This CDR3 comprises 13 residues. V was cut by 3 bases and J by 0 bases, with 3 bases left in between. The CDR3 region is CASSFSSNQPQHF. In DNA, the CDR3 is TGTGCCAGCAGCTTTTCTAGCAATCAGCCCCAGCATTTT.

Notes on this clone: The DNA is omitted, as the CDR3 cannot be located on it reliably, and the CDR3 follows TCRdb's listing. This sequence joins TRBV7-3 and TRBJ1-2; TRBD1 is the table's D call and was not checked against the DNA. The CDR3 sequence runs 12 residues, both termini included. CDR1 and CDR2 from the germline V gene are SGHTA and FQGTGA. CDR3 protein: CASSVGQGTINF.

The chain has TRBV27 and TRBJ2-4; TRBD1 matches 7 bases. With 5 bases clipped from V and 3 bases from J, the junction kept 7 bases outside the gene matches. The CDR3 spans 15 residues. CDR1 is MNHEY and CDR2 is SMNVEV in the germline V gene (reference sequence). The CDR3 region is CASSPRQGLKNIQYF. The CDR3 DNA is TGTGCCAGCAGTCCTCGACAGGGCCTCAAAAACATTCAGTACTTC.

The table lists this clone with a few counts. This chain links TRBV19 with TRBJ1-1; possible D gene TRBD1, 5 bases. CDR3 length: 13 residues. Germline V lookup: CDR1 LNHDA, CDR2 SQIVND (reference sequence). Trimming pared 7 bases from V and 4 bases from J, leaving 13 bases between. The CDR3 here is CASNPGVGTEAFF. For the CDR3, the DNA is TGTGCCAGTAATCCGGGGGTGGGCACTGAAGCTTTCTTT.

CDR3 bases: TGTGCCAGTAGTCAGGGGGTCCACGAGCAGTACTTC. It specifies CASSQGVHEQYF. The chain links TRBV19 to TRBJ2-7; 7 positions agree with TRBD1. Germline CDR1 is LNHDA and CDR2 is SQIVND (reference sequence). V lost 5 bases and J lost 5; bases outside the gene matches: 3. CDR3 length equals 12 residues. Looking up the rest from reference TRBV19 and TRBJ2-7 gives the full variable domain: DGGITQSPKYLFRKEGQNVTLSCEQNLNHDAMYWYRQDPGQGLRLIYYSQIVNDFQKGDIAEGYSVSREKKESFPLTVTSAQKNPTAFYLCASSQGVHEQYFGPGTRLTVT.